This T cell receptor (beta chain) is from a study of blood T cell repertoires in COVID-19. Study summary: Spain, Italy and the United States supplied samples that represented acute and convalescent COVID-19. Nucleic acid was either cDNA or gDNA, and it came from T cells, B-cell-depleted T cells, or PBMCs.

The V segment lost 5 bases and the J segment 2 bases; nucleotides outside the gene matches: 2. The CDR3 contains 13 residues. Original analysis: Estimation of nucleated cell counts relied on the amplification of reference gene primers. Using immunoSEQ multiplex PCR, the repertoire was profiled, and TCRdb retains in-frame clones only, with some absent. V, J and clone size derive from that table, while D and trimming were established from the DNA sequence. The sample has around 150,000 clones; around 89% are singletons. The clonotype was recovered from a man aged 60-69 years with acute or convalescent COVID-19. The sequencing input was peripheral blood. V usage is TRBV12-3 or TRBV12-4 and J usage is TRBJ2-5, with 7 bases identical to TRBD1. The CDR3 reads CASSRTGQETQYF. In nucleotides, the CDR3 is TGTGCCAGCAGTAGGACAGGTCAAGAGACCCAGTACTTC.